The 9 T cell receptor beta chains presented below share a single source sample, sequenced in a study of blood T cell repertoires in COVID-19. Clones were sequenced by immunoSEQ multiplex PCR, and TCRdb holds only the in-frame ones, with some missing. The data show tens of thousands of clones, over 65% seen once. The sequenced material came from peripheral blood. These receptors originate from a woman aged 55-70 years with acute or convalescent COVID-19.

The chain links TRBV12-3 or TRBV12-4 to TRBJ1-5; D not certain. CDR3 size: 13 residues. V lost 3 bases and J 0 bases, leaving 3 bases between the germline ends. CDR3 coding DNA: TGTGCCAGCAGTTTTAGTAGCAATCAGCCCCAGCATTTT. Translated: CASSFSSNQPQHF.

In its sample, this clone was seen many times. This chain connects TRBV27 to TRBJ2-7; 8 bases are shared with TRBD1. Germline CDR1 MNHEY, CDR2 SMNVEV (reference sequence). The CDR3 has 20 amino acids. V shed 4 bases, J shed 2 bases, and the junction held 22 bases outside the gene matches. The CDR3 region is CASSSSGGGVRPSAAYEQYF. Written as DNA, the CDR3 is TGTGCCAGCAGTTCGTCAGGGGGCGGAGTACGTCCTAGCGCAGCCTACGAGCAGTACTTC.

The rearrangement joins TRBV27 to TRBJ2-6; perhaps TRBD1 as D (6 bases). The germline V gene encodes CDR1 MNHEY and CDR2 SMNVEV (reference sequence). The length of the CDR3 is 17 residues. The V end was cut by 3 bases, the J end by 2 bases, with 14 bases between. CDR3 in amino acids: CASSFGQSVTGANVLTF. CDR3 DNA: TGTGCCAGCAGTTTCGGACAGTCGGTAACTGGGGCCAACGTCCTGACTTTC.

The J gene is TRBJ1-6, the V gene TRBV5-6; TRBD1 agrees at 9 bases. The CDR3 has 16 residues. Unmatched junction bases numbered 10, after V lost 4 bases and J lost 8 bases. Germline CDR1 and CDR2: SGHDT and YYEEEE. The DNA of the CDR3 is TGTGCCAGCAGCCCTACAGGGGGCTCTCGGGATTCACCCCTCCACTTT. Translation gives CASSPTGGSRDSPLHF.

This sequence joins TRBV14 and TRBJ1-2, with 7 bases lining up with TRBD1. The CDR3 totals 15 residues. V was clipped by 4 bases and J by 2 bases; unmatched bases: 7. The germline CDR1 and CDR2 sequences are SGHDN and FVKESK. The CDR3: CASSPWDSRNYGYTF. The DNA of the CDR3 is TGTGCCAGCAGCCCCTGGGACAGCCGGAACTATGGCTACACCTTC.

The chain combines TRBV3-1 (or the pseudogene TRBV3-2) with TRBJ1-1; the match to TRBD1 covers 8 bases. The ends lost 1 base at V and 0 bases at J; junction bases unmatched: 13. Germline V CDR1 and CDR2: LGHDT, YNNKEL (reference sequence). The CDR3 loop spans 19 amino acids. The DNA for the CDR3 is TGTGCCAGCAGCCAAGCTCCCAGGACAGGGAGCCACATGAACACTGAAGCTTTCTTT. Its protein product is CASSQAPRTGSHMNTEAFF.

This sequence joins TRBV28 and TRBJ2-7, with 11 bases identical to TRBD1. J lost 1 base, V lost 5 bases, and 7 bases had no gene match. CDR1 and CDR2 (germline): MDHEN, SYDVKM. This CDR3 is 16 amino acids long. CDR3 protein: CASSDPGTGGSYEQYF. CDR3 DNA sequence: TGTGCCAGCAGTGACCCCGGGACAGGGGGTTCCTACGAGCAGTACTTC.

This chain uses TRBV18 with TRBJ2-1, with TRBD1 matching over 10 bases. Germline CDR1 KGHSH, CDR2 LQKENI. V was clipped by 4 bases and J by 8 bases; unmatched bases: 2. This CDR3 comprises 13 residues. The CDR3 here is CASSLGQGYEQFF. The DNA for the CDR3 is TGTGCCAGCTCACTGGGACAGGGGTATGAGCAGTTCTTC.

This rearrangement joins TRBV2 to TRBJ2-3, with 11 bases fitting TRBD2. V lost 10 bases, J lost 4 bases, and 10 bases stayed unmatched. Germline V gives CDR1 SNHLY, CDR2 FYNNEI. The CDR3 runs 15 residues. The CDR3 DNA is TGTGCCACTAACGTAGCTAGCGGGAGGTCAGATACGCAGTATTTT. Translated, it gives CATNVASGRSDTQYF.